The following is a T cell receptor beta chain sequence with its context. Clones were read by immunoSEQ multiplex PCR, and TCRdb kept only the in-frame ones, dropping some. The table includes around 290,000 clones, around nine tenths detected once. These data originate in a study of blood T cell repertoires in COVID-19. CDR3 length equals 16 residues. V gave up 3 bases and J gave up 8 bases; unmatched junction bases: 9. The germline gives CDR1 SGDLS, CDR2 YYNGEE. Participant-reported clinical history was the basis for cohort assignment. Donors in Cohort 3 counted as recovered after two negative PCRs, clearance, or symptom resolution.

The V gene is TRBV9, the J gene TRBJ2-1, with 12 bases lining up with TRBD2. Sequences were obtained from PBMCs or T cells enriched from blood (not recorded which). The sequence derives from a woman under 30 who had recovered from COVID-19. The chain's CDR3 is CASSAPLAGGRDEQFF. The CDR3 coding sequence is TGTGCCAGCAGCGCTCCCCTAGCGGGGGGGCGCGATGAGCAGTTCTTC.